What follows are 7 T cell receptor beta chains derived from one specimen sequenced in a study of cytomegalovirus exposure and HLA in healthy donors. PCR involved 60 Vbeta and 13 Jbeta primers. Assay: immunoSEQ multiplex PCR; the TCRdb copy retains only in-frame clones and omits some. Of about 150,000 clones in the sample, 76% were seen once. The sequenced sample consisted of PBMCs. The source is a middle-aged man in good health and CMV-seronegative.

This chain joins TRBV30 and TRBJ2-1; 7 bases match TRBD2. CDR1 is GTSNPN, CDR2 SVGIG, per germline (reference sequence). The CDR3 runs to 13 residues. CDR3 bases: TGTGCTTTAACGGGAGGCCCTTACAATGAGCAGTTCTTC. Its translation is CALTGGPYNEQFF.

The V call is TRBV28, the J call TRBJ2-7, with 7 bases that match TRBD1. Germline CDR1 and CDR2: MDHEN and SYDVKM. The CDR3 is made up of 15 amino acids. V dropped 6 bases and J dropped 2; count of bases not matched to a gene: 10. CDR3 amino acids: CASSKGAGGTYEQYF. In nucleotides, the CDR3 is TGTGCCAGCAGCAAGGGGGCAGGGGGTACCTACGAGCAGTACTTC.

This chain joins TRBV2 and TRBJ1-4, with D possibly being TRBD1 (6 bases). V lost 8 bases, J lost 1 base, and 14 bases lay in between. The CDR3 runs 15 residues. Germline V gene sequence: CDR1 SNHLY, CDR2 FYNNEI. The CDR3 coding sequence is TGTGCCAGCGAGGGGACACCGGGAACTAATGAAAAACTGTTTTTT. It translates to CASEGTPGTNEKLFF. Full variable domain (remainder filled in from reference TRBV2 and TRBJ1-4): EPEVTQTPSHQVTQMGQEVILRCVPISNHLYFYWYRQILGQKVEFLVSFYNNEISEKSEIFDDQFSVERPDGSNFTLKIRSTKLEDSAMYFCASEGTPGTNEKLFFGSGTQLSVL.

CDR3 coding DNA: TGTGCCAGCAGTGAAGGATTAGCCACAGATACGCAGTATTTT. Protein sequence: CASSEGLATDTQYF. The V and J genes are TRBV6-1 and TRBJ2-3, with D unclear. Germline CDR1 MNHNS, CDR2 SASEGT. The CDR3 has 14 residues. With 1 base removed from V and 2 bases from J, the gap between germline ends came to 7 bases.

This clone was found a few times. The chain carries TRBV25-1 and TRBJ1-2; 7 nucleotides line up with TRBD1. The CDR3 has 16 amino acids. CDR1 and CDR2 (germline): MGHDK, SYGVNS. V lost 1 base and J lost 3; bases outside the gene matches: 8. The CDR3 reads CASSESFGQGDYGYTF. Written as DNA, the CDR3 is TGTGCCAGCAGTGAATCGTTCGGGCAGGGGGACTATGGCTACACCTTC.

The chain recombines TRBV18 with TRBJ1-5, with TRBD1 matching 7 bases. Germline CDR1 and CDR2: KGHSH and LQKENI. This CDR3 region has 13 residues. J gave up 4 bases and V 3 bases, and 0 bases lay outside the gene matches. CDR3 sequence (DNA): TGTGCCAGCTCACCGGGACAGAATCAGCCCCAGCATTTT. Translated, it gives CASSPGQNQPQHF.

This chain links TRBV7-9 with TRBJ2-3; D gene unclear. The germline gives CDR1 SEHNR, CDR2 FQNEAQ (reference sequence). V lost 6 bases and J 7 bases, leaving 8 bases between the germline ends. CDR3 length: 11 residues. The CDR3 region has the DNA TGTGCCAGCAGTCCAGGTTATACGCAGTATTTT. It specifies CASSPGYTQYF.